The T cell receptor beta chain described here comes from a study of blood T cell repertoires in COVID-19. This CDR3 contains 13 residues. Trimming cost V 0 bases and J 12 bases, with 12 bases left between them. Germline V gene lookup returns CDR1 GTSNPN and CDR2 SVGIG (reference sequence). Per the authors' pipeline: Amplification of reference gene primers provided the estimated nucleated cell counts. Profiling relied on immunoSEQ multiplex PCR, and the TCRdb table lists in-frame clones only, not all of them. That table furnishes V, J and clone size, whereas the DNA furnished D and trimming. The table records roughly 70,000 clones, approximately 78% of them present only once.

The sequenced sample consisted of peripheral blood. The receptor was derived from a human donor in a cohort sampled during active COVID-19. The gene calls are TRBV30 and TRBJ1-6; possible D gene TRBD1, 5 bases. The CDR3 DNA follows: TGTGCCTGGAGTGTACCAGGGCCTCGACCCCTCCACTTT. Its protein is CAWSVPGPRPLHF.